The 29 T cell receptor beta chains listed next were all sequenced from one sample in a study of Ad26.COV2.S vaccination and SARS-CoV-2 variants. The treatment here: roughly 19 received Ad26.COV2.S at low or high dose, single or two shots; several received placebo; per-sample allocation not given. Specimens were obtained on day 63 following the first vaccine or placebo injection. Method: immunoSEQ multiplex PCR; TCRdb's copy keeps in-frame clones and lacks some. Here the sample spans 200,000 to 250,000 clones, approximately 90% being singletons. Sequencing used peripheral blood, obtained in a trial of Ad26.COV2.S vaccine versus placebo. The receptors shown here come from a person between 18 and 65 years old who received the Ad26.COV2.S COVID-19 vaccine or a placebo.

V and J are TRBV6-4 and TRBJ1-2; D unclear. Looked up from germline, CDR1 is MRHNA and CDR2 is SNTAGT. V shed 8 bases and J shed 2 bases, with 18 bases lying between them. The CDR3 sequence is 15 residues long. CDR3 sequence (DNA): TGTGCCAGCTTAAAAGGGCCCCTGGAGAACTATGGCTACACCTTC. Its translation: CASLKGPLENYGYTF.

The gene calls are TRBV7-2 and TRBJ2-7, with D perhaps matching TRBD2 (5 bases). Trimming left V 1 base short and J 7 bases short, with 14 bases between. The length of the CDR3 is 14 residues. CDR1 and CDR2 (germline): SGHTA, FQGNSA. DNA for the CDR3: TGTGCCAGCAGCTTAGGGACCCGGACGGGAGAGCAGTACTTC. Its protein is CASSLGTRTGEQYF.

The CDR3 DNA reads as TGTGCCGGGCGGAGAGAACAGGGAACGAACACTGAAGCTTTCTTT. Translation gives CAGRREQGTNTEAFF. The chain has TRBV6-5 and TRBJ1-1, with D tentatively TRBD1 (6 bases). Trimming removed 11 bases at V and 1 base at J, with 20 bases between. The CDR3 is 15 residues long. The germline V gene has CDR1 MNHEY and CDR2 SVGAGI.

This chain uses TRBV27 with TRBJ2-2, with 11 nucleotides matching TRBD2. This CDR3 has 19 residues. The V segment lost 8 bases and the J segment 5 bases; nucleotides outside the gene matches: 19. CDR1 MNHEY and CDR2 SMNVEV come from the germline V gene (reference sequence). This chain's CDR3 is CASRPQGHSGRAGTGELFF. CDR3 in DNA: TGTGCCAGCCGACCCCAAGGGCATAGCGGGAGGGCGGGGACCGGGGAGCTGTTTTTT.

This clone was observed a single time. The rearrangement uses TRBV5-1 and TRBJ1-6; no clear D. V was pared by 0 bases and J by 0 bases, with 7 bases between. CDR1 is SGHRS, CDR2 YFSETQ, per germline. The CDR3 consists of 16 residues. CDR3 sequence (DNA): TGCGCCAGCAGCTTGGTGGGTAGCTCCTATAATTCACCCCTCCACTTT. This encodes CASSLVGSSYNSPLHF.

The CDR3 protein is CASSTLSGYEQFF. Written as DNA, the CDR3 is TGTGCCAGCAGCACCCTCAGTGGCTATGAGCAGTTCTTC. V gene TRBV5-4 combines with J gene TRBJ2-1; D is ambiguous. This CDR3 has 13 amino acids. V was trimmed by 4 bases and J by 8 bases, leaving 13 bases between them. In germline, CDR1 is SGHNT, CDR2 YYREEE (reference sequence).

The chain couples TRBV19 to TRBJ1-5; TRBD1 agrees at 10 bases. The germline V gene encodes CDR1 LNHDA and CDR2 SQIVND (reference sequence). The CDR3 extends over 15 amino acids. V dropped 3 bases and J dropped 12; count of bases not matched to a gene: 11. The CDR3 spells CASSIEGGTGVFQHF. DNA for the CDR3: TGTGCCAGTAGTATTGAGGGGGGGACAGGGGTTTTCCAGCATTTT. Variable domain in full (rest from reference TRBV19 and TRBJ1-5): DGGITQSPKYLFRKEGQNVTLSCEQNLNHDAMYWYRQDPGQGLRLIYYSQIVNDFQKGDIAEGYSVSREKKESFPLTVTSAQKNPTAFYLCASSIEGGTGVFQHFGDGTRLSIL.

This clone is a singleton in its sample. CDR3 in DNA: TGTGCCAGCAGTTTTCCCGGGGGGTACCGGGACAGGGAACATCAGCCCCAGCATTTT. As protein: CASSFPGGYRDREHQPQHF. V and J are TRBV28 and TRBJ1-5; TRBD1 matches 9 bases. Per germline, CDR1 MDHEN and CDR2 SYDVKM. The CDR3 contains 19 residues. V lost 3 bases to trimming and J lost 5 bases; unmatched junction nucleotides: 17.

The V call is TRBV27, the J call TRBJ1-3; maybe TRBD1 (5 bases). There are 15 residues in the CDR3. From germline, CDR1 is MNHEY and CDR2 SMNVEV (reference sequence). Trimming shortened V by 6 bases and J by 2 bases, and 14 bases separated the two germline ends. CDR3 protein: CASRGNRSPGNTIYF. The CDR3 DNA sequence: TGTGCCAGCAGGGGAAACAGGTCCCCTGGAAACACCATATATTTT.

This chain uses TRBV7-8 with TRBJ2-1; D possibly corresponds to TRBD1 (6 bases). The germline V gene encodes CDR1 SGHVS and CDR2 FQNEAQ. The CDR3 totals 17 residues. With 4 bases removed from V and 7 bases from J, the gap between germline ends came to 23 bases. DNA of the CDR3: TGTGCCAGCAGCTCTGATTCTATCAGGGGTGCTGCGAATGAGCAGTTCTTC. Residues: CASSSDSIRGAANEQFF.

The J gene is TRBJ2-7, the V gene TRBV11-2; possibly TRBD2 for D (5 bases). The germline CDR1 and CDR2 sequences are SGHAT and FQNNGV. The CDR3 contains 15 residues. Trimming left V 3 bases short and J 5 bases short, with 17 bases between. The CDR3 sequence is CASSLDSPGKDEQYF. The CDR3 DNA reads TGTGCCAGCAGCTTGGACTCGCCGGGGAAGGACGAGCAGTACTTC.

The CDR3 region is CASSGATGGSGYGYTF. CDR3 sequence (DNA): TGTGCCAGCAGCGGAGCGACAGGGGGCTCCGGCTATGGCTACACCTTC. This chain connects TRBV9 to TRBJ1-2; the match to TRBD1 covers 10 bases. Germline CDR1 is SGDLS and CDR2 is YYNGEE. The CDR3 is 16 residues long. Trimming at V came to 3 bases and at J to 4 bases, leaving 9 bases not matched to a gene.

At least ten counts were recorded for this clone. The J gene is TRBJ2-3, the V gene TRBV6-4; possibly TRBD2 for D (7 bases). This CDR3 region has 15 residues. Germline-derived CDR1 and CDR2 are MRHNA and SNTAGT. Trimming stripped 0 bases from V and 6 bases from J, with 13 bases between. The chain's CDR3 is CASSDSKGGVDTQYF. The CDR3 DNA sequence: TGTGCCAGCAGTGACTCGAAGGGGGGGGTGGATACGCAGTATTTT.

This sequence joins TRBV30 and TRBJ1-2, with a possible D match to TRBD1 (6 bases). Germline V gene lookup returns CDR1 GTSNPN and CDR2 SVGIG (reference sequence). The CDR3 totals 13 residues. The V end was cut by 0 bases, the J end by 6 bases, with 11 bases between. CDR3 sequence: CAWSVLGTNGYTF. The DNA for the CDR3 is TGTGCCTGGAGTGTACTTGGGACAAATGGCTACACCTTC.

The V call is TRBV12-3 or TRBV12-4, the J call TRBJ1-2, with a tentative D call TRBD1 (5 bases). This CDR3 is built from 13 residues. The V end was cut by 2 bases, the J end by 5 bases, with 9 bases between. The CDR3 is CASSLRGDYGYTF. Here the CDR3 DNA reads TGTGCCAGCAGTTTAAGGGGCGATTATGGCTACACCTTC.

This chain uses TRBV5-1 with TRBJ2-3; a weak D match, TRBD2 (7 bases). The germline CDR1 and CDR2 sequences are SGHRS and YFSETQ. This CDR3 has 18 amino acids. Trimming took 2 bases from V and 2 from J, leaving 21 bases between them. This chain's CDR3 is CASSLWDIKGGPTDTQYF. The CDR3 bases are TGCGCCAGCAGCTTATGGGACATAAAGGGGGGGCCCACAGATACGCAGTATTTT.

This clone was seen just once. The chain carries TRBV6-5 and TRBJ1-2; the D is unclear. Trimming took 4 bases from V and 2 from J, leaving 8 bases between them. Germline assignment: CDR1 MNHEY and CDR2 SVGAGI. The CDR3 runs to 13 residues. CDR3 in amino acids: CASSLAANYGYTF. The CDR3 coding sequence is TGTGCCAGCAGTTTGGCGGCCAACTATGGCTACACCTTC.

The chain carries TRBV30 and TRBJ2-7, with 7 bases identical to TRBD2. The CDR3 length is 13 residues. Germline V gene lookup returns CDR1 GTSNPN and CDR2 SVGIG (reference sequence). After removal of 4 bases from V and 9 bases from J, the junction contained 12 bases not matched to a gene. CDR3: CAWTTSDRSGQYF. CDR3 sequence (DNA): TGTGCCTGGACAACTAGCGACCGCTCGGGGCAGTACTTC.

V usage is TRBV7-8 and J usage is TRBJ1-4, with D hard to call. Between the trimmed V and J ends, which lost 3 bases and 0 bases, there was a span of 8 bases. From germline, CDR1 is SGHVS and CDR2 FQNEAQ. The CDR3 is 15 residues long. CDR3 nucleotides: TGTGCCAGCAGCTTTTGGGCTGCAACTAATGAAAAACTGTTTTTT. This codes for CASSFWAATNEKLFF.

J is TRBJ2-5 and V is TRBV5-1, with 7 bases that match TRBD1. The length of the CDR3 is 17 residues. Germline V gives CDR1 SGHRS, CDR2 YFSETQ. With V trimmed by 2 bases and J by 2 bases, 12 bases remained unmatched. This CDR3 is CASSLYPGQQLQETQYF. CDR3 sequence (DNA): TGCGCCAGCAGCTTATACCCGGGACAGCAACTTCAAGAGACCCAGTACTTC.

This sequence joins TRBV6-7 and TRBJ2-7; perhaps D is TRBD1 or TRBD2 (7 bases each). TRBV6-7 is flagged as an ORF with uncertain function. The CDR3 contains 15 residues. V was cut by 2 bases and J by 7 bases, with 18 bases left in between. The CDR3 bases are TGTGCCAGCAGTTACGTCCCGGTCAGGGGGGGGGAGCAGTACTTC. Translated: CASSYVPVRGGEQYF.

The CDR3 DNA reads TGTGCCAGCAGCCTCGGCTTCGGGGGCAATCAGCCCCAGCATTTT. Its protein product is CASSLGFGGNQPQHF. V usage is TRBV6-5 and J usage is TRBJ1-5; D unclear. The CDR3 loop spans 15 amino acids. V lost 6 bases to trimming and J lost 2 bases, with 14 bases between them. Germline V gives CDR1 MNHEY, CDR2 SVGAGI.

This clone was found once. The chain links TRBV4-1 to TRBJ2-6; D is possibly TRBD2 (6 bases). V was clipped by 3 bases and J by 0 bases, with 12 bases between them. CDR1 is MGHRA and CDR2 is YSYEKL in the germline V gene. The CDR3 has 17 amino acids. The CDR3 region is CASSHGGATSGANVLTF. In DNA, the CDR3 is TGCGCCAGCAGCCACGGAGGGGCGACCTCTGGGGCCAACGTCCTGACTTTC.

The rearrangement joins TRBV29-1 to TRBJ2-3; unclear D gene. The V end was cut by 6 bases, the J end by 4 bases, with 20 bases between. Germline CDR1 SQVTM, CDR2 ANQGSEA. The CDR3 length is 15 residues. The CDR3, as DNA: TGCAGCGTAGAACCTTTGGGCGGCAGGCCAGATACGCAGTATTTT. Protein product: CSVEPLGGRPDTQYF.

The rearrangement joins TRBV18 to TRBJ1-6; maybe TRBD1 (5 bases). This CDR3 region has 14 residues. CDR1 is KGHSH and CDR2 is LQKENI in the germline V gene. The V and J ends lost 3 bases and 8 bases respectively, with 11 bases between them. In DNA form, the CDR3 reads TGTGCCAGCTCACCGGTGAGGGACTATTCACCCCTCCACTTT. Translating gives CASSPVRDYSPLHF.

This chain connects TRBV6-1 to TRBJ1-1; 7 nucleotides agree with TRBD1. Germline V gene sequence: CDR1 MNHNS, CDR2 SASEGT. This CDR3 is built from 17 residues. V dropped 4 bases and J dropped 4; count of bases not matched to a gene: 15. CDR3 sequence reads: CASSVGDSPTRGTEAFF. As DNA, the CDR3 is TGTGCCAGCAGTGTGGGGGACAGTCCGACCCGGGGCACTGAAGCTTTCTTT.

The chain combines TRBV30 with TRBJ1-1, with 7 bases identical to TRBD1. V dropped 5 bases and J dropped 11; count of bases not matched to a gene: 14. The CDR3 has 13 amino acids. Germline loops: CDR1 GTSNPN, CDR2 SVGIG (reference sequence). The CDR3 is CAWLQVRDSAAFF. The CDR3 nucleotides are TGTGCCTGGCTACAGGTCCGGGACAGTGCCGCTTTCTTT.

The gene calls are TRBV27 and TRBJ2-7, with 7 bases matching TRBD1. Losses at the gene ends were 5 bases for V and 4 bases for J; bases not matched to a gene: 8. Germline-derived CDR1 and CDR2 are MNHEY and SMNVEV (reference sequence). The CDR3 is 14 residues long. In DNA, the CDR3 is TGTGCCAGCAGTCCAACACAGGGGCCATACGAGCAGTACTTC. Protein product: CASSPTQGPYEQYF.

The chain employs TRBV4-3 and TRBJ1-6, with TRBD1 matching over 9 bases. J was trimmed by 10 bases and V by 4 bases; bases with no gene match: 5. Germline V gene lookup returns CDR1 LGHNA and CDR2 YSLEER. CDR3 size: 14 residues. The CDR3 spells CASSRTGDGSPLHF. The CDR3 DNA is TGCGCCAGCAGCCGGACAGGGGATGGATCACCCCTCCACTTT.